This TCR beta chain was documented in a study of cytomegalovirus exposure and HLA in healthy donors. The study, taken as a whole, reports: Association of a missense DCLRE1C variant with TCR beta V- and J-gene trimming was reported in a later analysis. Presence/absence analyses treated sequencing depth as roughly uniform across donors. Reports described diagnosis of cytomegalovirus status by the classifier as highly specific and sensitive.

The CDR3 extends over 13 amino acids. Trimming removed 0 bases at V and 2 bases at J, with 7 bases between. Germline-derived CDR1 and CDR2 are GTSNPN and SVGIG (reference sequence). Healthy bone marrow donors made up the donors. As regards this clone: Its target is unknown.

The PCR used 60 Vbeta and 13 Jbeta primers. Measured with immunoSEQ multiplex PCR; TCRdb has only the in-frame clones, and not every one. The sample holds 95,000 to 100,000 clones, roughly 85% seen once. The V gene is TRBV30, the J gene TRBJ1-2; D remains unclear. Sequencing was performed on PBMCs. The sequence was collected from a man aged 25 to 40 in good health and CMV-seronegative. CDR3 sequence reads: CAWSVLKNYGYTF. The DNA for the CDR3 is TGTGCCTGGAGTGTACTTAAGAACTATGGCTACACCTTC. Drawing the rest from reference TRBV30 and TRBJ1-2, the complete variable domain is SQTIHQWPATLVQPVGSPLSLECTVEGTSNPNLYWYRQAAGRGLQLLFYSVGIGQISSEVPQNLSASRPQDRQFILSSKKLLLSDSGFYLCAWSVLKNYGYTFGSGTRLTVV.